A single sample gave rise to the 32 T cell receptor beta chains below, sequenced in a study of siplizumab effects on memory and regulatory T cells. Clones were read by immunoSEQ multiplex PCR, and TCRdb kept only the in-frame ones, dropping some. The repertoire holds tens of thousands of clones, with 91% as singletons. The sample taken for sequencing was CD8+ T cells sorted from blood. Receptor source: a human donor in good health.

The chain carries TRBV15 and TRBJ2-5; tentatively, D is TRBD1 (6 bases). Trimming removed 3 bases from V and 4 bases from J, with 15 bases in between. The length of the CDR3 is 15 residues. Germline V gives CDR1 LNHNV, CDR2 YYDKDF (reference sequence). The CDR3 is CATSRARAGVETQYF. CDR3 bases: TGTGCCACCAGCAGGGCCAGGGCAGGGGTAGAGACCCAGTACTTC.

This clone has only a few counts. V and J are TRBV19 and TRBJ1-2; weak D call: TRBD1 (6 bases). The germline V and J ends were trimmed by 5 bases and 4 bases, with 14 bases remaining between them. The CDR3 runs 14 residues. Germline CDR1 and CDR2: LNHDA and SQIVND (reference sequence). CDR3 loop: CASSPQGGTYGYTF. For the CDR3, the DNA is TGTGCCAGTAGTCCACAGGGAGGCACCTATGGCTACACCTTC. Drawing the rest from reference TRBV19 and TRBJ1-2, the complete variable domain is DGGITQSPKYLFRKEGQNVTLSCEQNLNHDAMYWYRQDPGQGLRLIYYSQIVNDFQKGDIAEGYSVSREKKESFPLTVTSAQKNPTAFYLCASSPQGGTYGYTFGSGTRLTVV.

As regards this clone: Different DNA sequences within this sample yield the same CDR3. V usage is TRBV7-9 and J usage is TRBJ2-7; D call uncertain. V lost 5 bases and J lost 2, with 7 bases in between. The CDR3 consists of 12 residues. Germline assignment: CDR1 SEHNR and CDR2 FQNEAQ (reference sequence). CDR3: CASSLAPYEQYF. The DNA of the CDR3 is TGTGCCAGCAGCCTGGCCCCCTACGAGCAGTACTTC.

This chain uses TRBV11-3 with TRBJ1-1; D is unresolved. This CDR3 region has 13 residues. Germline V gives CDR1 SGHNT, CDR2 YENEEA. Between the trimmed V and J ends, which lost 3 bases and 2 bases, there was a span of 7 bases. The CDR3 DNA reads TGTGCCAGCAGCTTTACACATAACACTGAAGCTTTCTTT. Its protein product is CASSFTHNTEAFF. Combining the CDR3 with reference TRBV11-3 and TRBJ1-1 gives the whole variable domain EAGVVQSPRYKIIEKKQPVAFWCNPISGHNTLYWYLQNLGQGPELLIRYENEEAVDDSQLPKDRFSAERLKGVDSTLKIQPAELGDSAVYLCASSFTHNTEAFFGQGTRLTVV.

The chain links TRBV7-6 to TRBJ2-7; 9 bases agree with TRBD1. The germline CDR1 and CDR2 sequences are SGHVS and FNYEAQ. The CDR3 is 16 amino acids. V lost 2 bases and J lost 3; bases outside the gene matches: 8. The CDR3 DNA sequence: TGTGCCAGCAGCTTACTACCGGGACAGGGACACTACGAGCAGTACTTC. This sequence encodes CASSLLPGQGHYEQYF.

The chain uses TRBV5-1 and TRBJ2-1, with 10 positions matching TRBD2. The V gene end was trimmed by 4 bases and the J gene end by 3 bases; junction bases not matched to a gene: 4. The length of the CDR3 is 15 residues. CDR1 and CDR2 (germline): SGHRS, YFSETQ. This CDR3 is CASSPLAGYYNEQFF. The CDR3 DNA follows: TGCGCCAGCAGCCCACTAGCGGGGTACTACAATGAGCAGTTCTTC.

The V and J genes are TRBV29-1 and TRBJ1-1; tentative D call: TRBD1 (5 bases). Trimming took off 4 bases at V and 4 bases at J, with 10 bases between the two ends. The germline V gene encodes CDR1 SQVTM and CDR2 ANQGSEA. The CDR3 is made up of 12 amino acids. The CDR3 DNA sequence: TGCAGCGTTGTAGAGGGGAGCACTGAAGCTTTCTTT. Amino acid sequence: CSVVEGSTEAFF.

The CDR3 region is CATSNGLAGGNNEQFF. The CDR3 DNA reads TGTGCCACCAGCAATGGACTAGCGGGGGGGAACAATGAGCAGTTCTTC. This chain uses TRBV15 with TRBJ2-1; TRBD2 matches 15 bases. Germline assignment: CDR1 LNHNV and CDR2 YYDKDF (reference sequence). Trimming removed 4 bases from V and 5 bases from J; junction bases left unmatched: 3. The CDR3 has 16 residues.

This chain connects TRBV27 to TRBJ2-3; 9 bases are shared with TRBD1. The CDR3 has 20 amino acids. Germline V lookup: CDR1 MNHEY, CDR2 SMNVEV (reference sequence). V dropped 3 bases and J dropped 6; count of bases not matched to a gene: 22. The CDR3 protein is CASSFARGKGADRGGDTQYF. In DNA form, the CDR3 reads TGTGCCAGCAGTTTCGCTAGGGGGAAGGGTGCGGACAGGGGTGGGGATACGCAGTATTTT.

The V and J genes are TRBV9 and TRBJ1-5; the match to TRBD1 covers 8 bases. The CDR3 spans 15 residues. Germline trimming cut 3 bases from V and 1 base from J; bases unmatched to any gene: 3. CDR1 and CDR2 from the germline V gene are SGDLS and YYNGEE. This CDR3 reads CASSGQGMSNQPQHF. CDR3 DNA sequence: TGTGCCAGCAGCGGACAGGGGATGAGCAATCAGCCCCAGCATTTT.

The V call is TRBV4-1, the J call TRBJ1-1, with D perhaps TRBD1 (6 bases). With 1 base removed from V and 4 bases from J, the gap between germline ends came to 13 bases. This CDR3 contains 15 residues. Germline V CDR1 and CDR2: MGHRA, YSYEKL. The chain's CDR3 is CASSQGPGAGTEAFF. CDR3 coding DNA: TGCGCCAGCAGCCAAGGCCCGGGGGCTGGCACTGAAGCTTTCTTT.

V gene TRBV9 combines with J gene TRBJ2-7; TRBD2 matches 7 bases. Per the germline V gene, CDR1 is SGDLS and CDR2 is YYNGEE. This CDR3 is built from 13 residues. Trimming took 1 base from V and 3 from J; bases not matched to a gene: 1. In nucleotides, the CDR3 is TGTGCCAGCAGCGTAAGCGGGGACTACGAGCAGTACTTC. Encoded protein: CASSVSGDYEQYF.

This CDR3 is CASRLTGGYTGELFF. In DNA form, the CDR3 reads TGTGCCAGCAGACTGACAGGGGGGTACACCGGGGAGCTGTTTTTT. The chain joins TRBV7-9 to TRBJ2-2; 9 nucleotides line up with TRBD1. V trimming: 6 bases; J trimming: 3 bases; junction bases outside the gene matches: 5. CDR1 and CDR2 (germline): SEHNR, FQNEAQ (reference sequence). This CDR3 is 15 amino acids long.

The CDR3, as DNA: TGTGCCAGCAGCCCTGGAGGGGGGGGGATTTCAACCTACGAGCAGTACTTC. Translation gives CASSPGGGGISTYEQYF. The chain uses TRBV9 and TRBJ2-7; maybe TRBD2 (7 bases). CDR1 and CDR2 from the germline V gene are SGDLS and YYNGEE. There are 17 residues in the CDR3. V lost 4 bases and J lost 2, with 22 bases in between. Full variable domain (outside the CDR3, taken from reference TRBV9 and TRBJ2-7): DSGVTQTPKHLITATGQRVTLRCSPRSGDLSVYWYQQSLDQGLQFLIQYYNGEERAKGNILERFSAQQFPDLHSELNLSSLELGDSALYFCASSPGGGGISTYEQYFGPGTRLTVT.

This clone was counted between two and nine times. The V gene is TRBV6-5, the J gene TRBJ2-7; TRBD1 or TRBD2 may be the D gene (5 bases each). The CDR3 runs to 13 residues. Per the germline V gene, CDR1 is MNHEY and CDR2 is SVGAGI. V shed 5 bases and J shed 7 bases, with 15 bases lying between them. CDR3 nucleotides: TGTGCCAGCAGTCCCGGGGCAGGGCAGGAGCAGTACTTC. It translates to CASSPGAGQEQYF.

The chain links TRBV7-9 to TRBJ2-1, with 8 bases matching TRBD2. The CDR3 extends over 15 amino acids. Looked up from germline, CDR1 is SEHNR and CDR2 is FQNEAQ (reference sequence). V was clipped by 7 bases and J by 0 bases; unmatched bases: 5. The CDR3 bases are TGTGCCAGCACCAGACTAGCGCTCTCCTACAATGAGCAGTTCTTC. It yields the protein CASTRLALSYNEQFF.

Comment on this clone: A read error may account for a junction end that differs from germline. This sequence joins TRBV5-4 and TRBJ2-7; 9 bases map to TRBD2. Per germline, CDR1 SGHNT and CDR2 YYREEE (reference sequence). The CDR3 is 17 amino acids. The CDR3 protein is CASSLVGSGSSHYEQYF. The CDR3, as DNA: TGCGCCAGCAGCTTGGTTGGTAGCGGGAGTTCCCATTACGAGCAGTACTTC.

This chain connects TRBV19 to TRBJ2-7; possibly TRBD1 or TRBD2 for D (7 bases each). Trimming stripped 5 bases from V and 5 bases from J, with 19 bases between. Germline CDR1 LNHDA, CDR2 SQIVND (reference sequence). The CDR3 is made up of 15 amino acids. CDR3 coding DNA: TGTGCCAGTAGTCCCTGGGGAGGGGGCGCGGACGAGCAGTACTTC. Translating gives CASSPWGGGADEQYF.

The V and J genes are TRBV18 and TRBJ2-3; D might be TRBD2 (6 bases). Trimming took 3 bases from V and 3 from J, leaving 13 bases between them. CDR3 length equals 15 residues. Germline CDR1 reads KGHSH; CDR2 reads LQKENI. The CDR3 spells CASSPGDGGTDTQYF. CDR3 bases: TGTGCCAGCTCACCTGGAGACGGGGGAACAGATACGCAGTATTTT.

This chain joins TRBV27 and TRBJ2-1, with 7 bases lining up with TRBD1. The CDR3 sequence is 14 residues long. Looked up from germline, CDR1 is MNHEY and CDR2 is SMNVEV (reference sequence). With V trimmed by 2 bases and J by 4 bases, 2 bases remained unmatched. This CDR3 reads CASSLIRGYNEQFF. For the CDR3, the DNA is TGTGCCAGCAGTTTAATCAGGGGGTACAATGAGCAGTTCTTC.

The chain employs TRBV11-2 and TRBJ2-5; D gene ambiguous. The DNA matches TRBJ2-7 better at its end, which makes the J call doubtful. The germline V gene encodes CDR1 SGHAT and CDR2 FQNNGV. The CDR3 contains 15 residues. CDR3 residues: CASSARTVSSYEQYF. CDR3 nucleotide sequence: TGTGCCAGCAGCGCAAGGACGGTGAGCTCCTACGAGCAGTACTTC.

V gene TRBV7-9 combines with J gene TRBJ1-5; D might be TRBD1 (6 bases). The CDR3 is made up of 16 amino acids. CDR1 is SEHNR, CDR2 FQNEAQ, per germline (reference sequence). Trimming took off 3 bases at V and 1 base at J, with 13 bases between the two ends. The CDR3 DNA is TGTGCCAGCAGCTTGATGGCAGGGGCGAGCAATCAGCCCCAGCATTTT. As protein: CASSLMAGASNQPQHF.

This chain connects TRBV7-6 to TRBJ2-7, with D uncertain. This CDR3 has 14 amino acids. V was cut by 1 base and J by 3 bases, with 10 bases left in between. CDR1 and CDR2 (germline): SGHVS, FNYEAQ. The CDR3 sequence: CASSLEEGHYEQYF. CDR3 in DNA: TGTGCCAGCAGCTTAGAAGAAGGGCACTACGAGCAGTACTTC.

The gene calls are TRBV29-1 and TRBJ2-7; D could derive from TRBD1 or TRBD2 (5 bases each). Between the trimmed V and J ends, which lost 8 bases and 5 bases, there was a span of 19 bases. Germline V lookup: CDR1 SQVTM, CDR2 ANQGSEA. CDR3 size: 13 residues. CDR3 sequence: CSTLTEDMNEQYF. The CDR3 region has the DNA TGCAGCACCTTGACGGAGGACATGAACGAGCAGTACTTC.

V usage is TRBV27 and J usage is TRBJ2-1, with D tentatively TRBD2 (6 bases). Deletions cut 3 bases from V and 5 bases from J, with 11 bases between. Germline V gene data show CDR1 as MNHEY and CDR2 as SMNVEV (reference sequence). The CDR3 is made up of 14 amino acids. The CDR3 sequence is CASSLAGGNNEQFF. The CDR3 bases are TGTGCCAGCAGTTTGGCCGGGGGTAACAATGAGCAGTTCTTC.

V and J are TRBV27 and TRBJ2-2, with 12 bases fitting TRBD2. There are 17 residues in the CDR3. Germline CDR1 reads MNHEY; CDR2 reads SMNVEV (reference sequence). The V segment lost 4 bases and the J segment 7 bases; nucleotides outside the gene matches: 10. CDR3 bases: TGTGCCAGCAGTTCGGCTAGCGGGAGGGCCTATATCGGGGAGCTGTTTTTT. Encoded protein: CASSSASGRAYIGELFF.

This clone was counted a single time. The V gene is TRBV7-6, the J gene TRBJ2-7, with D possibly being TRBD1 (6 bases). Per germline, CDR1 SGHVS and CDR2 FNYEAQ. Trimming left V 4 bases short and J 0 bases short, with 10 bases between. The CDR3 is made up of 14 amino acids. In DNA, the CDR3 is TGTGCCAGCAGCTCCGGACAGAGCTCCTACGAGCAGTACTTC. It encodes CASSSGQSSYEQYF.

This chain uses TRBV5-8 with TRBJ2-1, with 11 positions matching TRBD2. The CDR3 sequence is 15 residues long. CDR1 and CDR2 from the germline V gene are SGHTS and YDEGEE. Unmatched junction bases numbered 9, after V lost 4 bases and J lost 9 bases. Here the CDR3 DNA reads TGTGCCAGCAGCACGACTAGCGGGGCAATCTTTGAGCAGTTCTTC. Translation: CASSTTSGAIFEQFF.

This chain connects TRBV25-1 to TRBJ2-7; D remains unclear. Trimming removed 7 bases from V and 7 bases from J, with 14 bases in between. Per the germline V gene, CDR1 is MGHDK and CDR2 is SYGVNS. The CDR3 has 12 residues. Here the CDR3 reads CASTGRALEQYF. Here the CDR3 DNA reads TGTGCCAGCACCGGACGCGCCTTGGAGCAGTACTTC.

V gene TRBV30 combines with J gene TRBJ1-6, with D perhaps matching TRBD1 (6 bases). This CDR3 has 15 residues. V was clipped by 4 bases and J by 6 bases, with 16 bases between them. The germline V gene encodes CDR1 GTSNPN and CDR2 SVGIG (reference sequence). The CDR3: CAWTHTGIGNSPLHF. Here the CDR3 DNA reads TGTGCCTGGACCCATACAGGGATTGGTAATTCACCCCTCCACTTT. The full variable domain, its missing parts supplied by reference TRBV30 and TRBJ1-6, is SQTIHQWPATLVQPVGSPLSLECTVEGTSNPNLYWYRQAAGRGLQLLFYSVGIGQISSEVPQNLSASRPQDRQFILSSKKLLLSDSGFYLCAWTHTGIGNSPLHFGNGTRLTVT.

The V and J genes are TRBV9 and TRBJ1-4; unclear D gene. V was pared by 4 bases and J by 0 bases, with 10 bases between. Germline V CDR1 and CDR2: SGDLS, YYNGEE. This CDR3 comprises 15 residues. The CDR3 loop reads CASSPSGATNEKLFF. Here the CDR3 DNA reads TGTGCCAGCAGCCCTTCAGGCGCAACTAATGAAAAACTGTTTTTT.

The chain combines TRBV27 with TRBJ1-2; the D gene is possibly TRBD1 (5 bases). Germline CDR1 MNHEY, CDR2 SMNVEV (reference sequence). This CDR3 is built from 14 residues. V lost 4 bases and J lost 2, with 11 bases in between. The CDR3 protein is CASSYDSRNYGYTF. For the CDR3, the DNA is TGTGCCAGCAGTTACGACAGCAGGAACTATGGCTACACCTTC.